This T cell receptor beta chain was sequenced during a study of shared clonotypes between healthy human individuals. Study findings and constraints: Some clonotypes were shared by all four sorted-subset donors, while others were not shared. The non-shared ones had lower generation probabilities than the shared ones.

Details on this clone: Antigen: not known.

In the CD4+ fraction, cells were divided into CD45RA+ naive and CD45RA-negative memory subsets. Assay used: immunoSEQ multiplex PCR; TCRdb lists only in-frame clones, some missing. Of about 1 million clones listed, around 78% were seen once; the top ten hold roughly 0.56%. In germline, CDR1 is MNHEY, CDR2 SVGAGI. CDR3 size: 15 residues. V gave up 2 bases and J gave up 2 bases, with 11 bases separating them. Specimen: memory CD4+ T cells from PBMCs. The subset denotes: CD45RA-negative fraction. The V call is TRBV6-5, the J call TRBJ2-3; TRBD2 is a possible D gene (5 bases). This TCR was recovered from a man younger than 35 in good health. Some clones in this sample may be carry-over from other donors' samples. The CDR3 region has the DNA TGTGCCAGCAGTTACGAGGGCACCTACACAGATACGCAGTATTTT. It specifies CASSYEGTYTDTQYF.